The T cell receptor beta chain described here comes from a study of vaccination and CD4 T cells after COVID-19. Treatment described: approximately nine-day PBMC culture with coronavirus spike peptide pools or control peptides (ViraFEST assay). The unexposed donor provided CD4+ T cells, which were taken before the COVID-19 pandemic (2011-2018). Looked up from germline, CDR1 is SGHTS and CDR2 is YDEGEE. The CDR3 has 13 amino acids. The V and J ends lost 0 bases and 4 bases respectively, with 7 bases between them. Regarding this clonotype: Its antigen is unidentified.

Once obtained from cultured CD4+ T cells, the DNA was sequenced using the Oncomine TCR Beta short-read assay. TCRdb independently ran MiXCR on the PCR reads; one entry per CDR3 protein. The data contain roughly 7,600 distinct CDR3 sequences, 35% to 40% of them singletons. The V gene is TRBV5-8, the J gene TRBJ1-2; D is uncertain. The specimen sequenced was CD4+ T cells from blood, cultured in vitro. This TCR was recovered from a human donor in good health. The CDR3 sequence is CASSLGEVYGYTF. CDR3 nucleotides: TGTGCCAGCAGCTTGGGCGAAGTCTATGGCTACACCTTC. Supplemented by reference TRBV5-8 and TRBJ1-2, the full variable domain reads EAGVTQSPTHLIKTRGQQATLRCSPISGHTSVYWYQQALGLGLQFLLWYDEGEERNRGNFPPRFSGRQFPNYSSELNVNALELEDSALYLCASSLGEVYGYTFGSGTRLTVV.